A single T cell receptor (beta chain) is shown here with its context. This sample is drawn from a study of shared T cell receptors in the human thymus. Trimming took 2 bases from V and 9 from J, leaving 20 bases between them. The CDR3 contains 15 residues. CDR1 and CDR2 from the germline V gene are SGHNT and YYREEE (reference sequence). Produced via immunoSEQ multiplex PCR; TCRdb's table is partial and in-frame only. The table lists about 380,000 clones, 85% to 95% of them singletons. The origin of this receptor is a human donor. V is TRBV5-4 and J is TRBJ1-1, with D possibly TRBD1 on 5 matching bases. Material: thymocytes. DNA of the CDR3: TGTGCCAGCAGCTTATATGGGGGGGATGGGCCGAAAGCTTTCTTT. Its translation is CASSLYGGDGPKAFF.